The sequence of this TCR beta chain was determined in a study of PD-1 blockade in classical Hodgkin lymphoma. Trimming left V 1 base short and J 1 base short, with 7 bases between. This CDR3 region has 14 residues. Germline CDR1 LGHNA, CDR2 YSLEER. Time point defined: newly diagnosed, previously untreated cHL patient sample. Measured with immunoSEQ multiplex PCR; TCRdb has only the in-frame clones, and not every one. The sample gives roughly 77,000 clones, more than 85% of which show up once; 2% to 3% is in the top ten. This receptor was taken from a human donor with classical Hodgkin lymphoma. The source material was peripheral blood mononuclear cells (PBMCs). The chain is built from TRBV4-3 and TRBJ1-1, with unresolved D. The CDR3 region is CASSQVKSNTEAFF. The CDR3 coding sequence is TGCGCCAGCAGCCAAGTCAAATCGAACACTGAAGCTTTCTTT.